This TCR beta chain emerged from a study of CD8+ T cells in alopecia areata. Overall study results and limits: Scalp and blood retained many expanded lesional clones during tofacitinib.

The V gene lost 4 bases and the J gene lost 2 bases, with 14 bases spanning the gap. CDR3 size: 14 residues. Per the germline V gene, CDR1 is SQVTM and CDR2 is ANQGSEA. After isolation, RNA underwent reverse transcription to generate cDNA as the sequencing template. Sequenced by immunoSEQ multiplex PCR; TCRdb stores in-frame clones only, minus some. The table lists 200,000 to 250,000 clones, 66% of them singletons. To note about this clone: Its specificity is not known.

The treatment was: oral pan-JAK inhibitor, 5-10 mg twice daily. This TCR was sampled from a human donor with alopecia areata. The chain has TRBV29-1 and TRBJ2-5; a possible D gene is TRBD2 (6 bases). The material was CD4+ T cells sorted from blood, obtained at approximately week 45, from a patient treated with tofacitinib. CDR3 region: CSVVMTGEQETQYF. The CDR3 DNA sequence: TGCAGCGTTGTGATGACGGGGGAGCAAGAGACCCAGTACTTC.